These 26 T cell receptor beta chains were all obtained from the same sample, sequenced in a study of Ad26.COV2.S vaccination and SARS-CoV-2 variants. Profiling relied on immunoSEQ multiplex PCR, and the TCRdb table lists in-frame clones only, not all of them. The sample has about 350,000 clones, around nine tenths seen once. Treatment of the sample: roughly 19 received Ad26.COV2.S at low or high dose, single or two shots; roughly 5 received placebo; per-sample allocation not given. Collection of the samples took place on day 63 after the first injection of vaccine or placebo. This sample comprised peripheral blood, obtained in a trial of Ad26.COV2.S vaccine versus placebo. These receptors were taken from a person aged 18 to 65 who received the Ad26.COV2.S COVID-19 vaccine or a placebo.

The genes are TRBV29-1 and TRBJ2-3; possibly TRBD1 for D (5 bases). This CDR3 has 13 amino acids. Trimming pared 3 bases from V and 6 bases from J, leaving 13 bases between. CDR1 SQVTM and CDR2 ANQGSEA come from the germline V gene. The CDR3, as DNA: TGCAGCGTTGACCCCAGGGTCGGGGATACGCAGTATTTT. It encodes CSVDPRVGDTQYF.

J is TRBJ1-6 and V is TRBV5-1; D is unresolved. Per the germline V gene, CDR1 is SGHRS and CDR2 is YFSETQ. V dropped 3 bases and J dropped 0 bases, with 4 bases sitting between them. CDR3 size: 14 residues. The CDR3 loop is CASSSSSYNSPLHF. The CDR3 region has the DNA TGCGCCAGCAGCTCGAGCTCCTATAATTCACCCCTCCACTTT.

The chain has TRBV7-8 and TRBJ1-5; the D gene is possibly TRBD1 (6 bases). CDR3 length: 16 residues. Trimming took 5 bases from V and 0 from J, leaving 14 bases between them. The germline V gene has CDR1 SGHVS and CDR2 FQNEAQ. The CDR3 nucleotides are TGTGCCAGCAGCCGAACAGGGTTCTCTAGCAATCAGCCCCAGCATTTT. It translates to CASSRTGFSSNQPQHF. The variable domain in full, with the rest retrieved from reference TRBV7-8 and TRBJ1-5, is GAGVSQSPRYKVAKRGQDVALRCDPISGHVSLFWYQQALGQGPEFLTYFQNEAQLDKSGLPSDRFFAERPEGSVSTLKIQRTQQEDSAVYLCASSRTGFSSNQPQHFGDGTRLSIL.

This sequence joins TRBV6-4 and TRBJ1-1; D remains ambiguous. Germline CDR1 and CDR2: MRHNA and SNTAGT. CDR3 length: 15 residues. V was trimmed by 2 bases and J by 1 base, leaving 11 bases between them. CDR3 amino acids: CASSDMDGGNTEAFF. CDR3 nucleotides: TGTGCCAGCAGTGACATGGATGGAGGGAACACTGAAGCTTTCTTT.

The chain employs TRBV10-2 and TRBJ1-1, with a weak D call TRBD1 (6 bases). V gave up 8 bases and J gave up 4 bases, with 8 bases separating them. Germline CDR1 reads WSHSY; CDR2 reads SAAADI. This CDR3 is 11 amino acids long. The CDR3 here is CASLGGTEAFF. DNA of the CDR3: TGCGCCAGCCTAGGGGGCACTGAAGCTTTCTTT.

The rearrangement links TRBV2 to TRBJ1-2; D gene uncertain. The CDR3 runs to 13 residues. Between the trimmed V and J ends, which lost 8 bases and 5 bases, there was a span of 15 bases. The V gene's germline CDR1 is SNHLY and CDR2 FYNNEI. The CDR3 sequence: CASPQVPEYGYTF. The CDR3 region has the DNA TGTGCCAGCCCCCAGGTCCCGGAATATGGCTACACCTTC.

The chain employs TRBV7-9 and TRBJ1-1; a possible D gene is TRBD1 (6 bases). From germline, CDR1 is SEHNR and CDR2 FQNEAQ (reference sequence). V gave up 1 base and J gave up 4 bases, with 16 bases separating them. The CDR3 length is 16 residues. CDR3 region: CASSLEGGPGGTEAFF. The CDR3 region has the DNA TGTGCCAGCAGCTTAGAAGGGGGACCTGGGGGCACTGAAGCTTTCTTT.

V usage is TRBV5-1 and J usage is TRBJ2-5; TRBD2 aligns across 7 bases. Losses at the gene ends were 0 bases for V and 5 bases for J; bases not matched to a gene: 10. The CDR3 runs 16 residues. The germline V gene has CDR1 SGHRS and CDR2 YFSETQ. CDR3 amino acids: CASSLDAPTGGETQYF. The CDR3 region has the DNA TGCGCCAGCAGCTTGGATGCCCCAACCGGGGGGGAGACCCAGTACTTC.

The chain joins TRBV5-1 to TRBJ1-1; 8 positions match TRBD1. The J segment lost 1 base and the V segment lost 4 bases, leaving 3 bases of the junction unmatched. CDR3 length: 14 residues. The germline CDR1 and CDR2 sequences are SGHRS and YFSETQ. CDR3 in amino acids: CASSEGQANTEAFF. The DNA for the CDR3 is TGCGCCAGCAGCGAGGGACAGGCGAACACTGAAGCTTTCTTT.

This chain joins TRBV4-1 and TRBJ1-1, with D possibly being TRBD1 (5 bases). Trimming shortened V by 4 bases and J by 1 base, and 13 bases separated the two germline ends. This CDR3 has 15 residues. In germline, CDR1 is MGHRA, CDR2 YSYEKL. The CDR3 DNA follows: TGCGCCAGCAGCCGTGCGGGACGCCGGAACACTGAAGCTTTCTTT. Its protein is CASSRAGRRNTEAFF.

A remark on this clone: Other DNA sequences in the same sample also yield this CDR3. This chain uses TRBV11-2 with TRBJ2-5; D is perhaps TRBD2 (5 bases). V gave up 4 bases and J gave up 3 bases, with 12 bases separating them. The CDR3 is made up of 14 amino acids. The germline CDR1 and CDR2 sequences are SGHAT and FQNNGV. The CDR3 is CASSWAGNKETQYF. The CDR3 region has the DNA TGTGCCAGCAGCTGGGCCGGGAACAAAGAGACCCAGTACTTC.

The V call is TRBV6-5, the J call TRBJ2-5, with 12 bases lining up with TRBD2. The V gene's germline CDR1 is MNHEY and CDR2 SVGAGI. This CDR3 region has 15 residues. The V and J ends lost 4 bases and 5 bases, in that order; junction bases with no gene match: 5. In nucleotides, the CDR3 is TGTGCCAGCAGTTCTAGCGGGGGGGAATGGGAGACCCAGTACTTC. It is translated as CASSSSGGEWETQYF.

V is TRBV25-1 and J is TRBJ2-7, with D perhaps TRBD2 (6 bases). CDR3 length: 14 amino acids. Per germline, CDR1 MGHDK and CDR2 SYGVNS. Deletions cut 8 bases from V and 2 bases from J, with 16 bases between. CDR3 nucleotide sequence: TGTGCCAGCTCCCCCGGGGAGGCAGCCTACGAGCAGTACTTC. Protein product: CASSPGEAAYEQYF.

The chain is built from TRBV29-1 and TRBJ1-1; no reliable D call. V was cut by 2 bases and J by 4 bases, with 8 bases left in between. The CDR3 is 12 amino acids. CDR1 and CDR2 from the germline V gene are SQVTM and ANQGSEA. The CDR3 reads CSVEQDVTEAFF. CDR3 sequence (DNA): TGCAGCGTTGAACAGGACGTCACTGAAGCTTTCTTT.

This chain's CDR3 is CASSFGQTSYNEQFF. The DNA of the CDR3 is TGTGCCAGCAGTTTTGGACAGACCTCCTACAATGAGCAGTTCTTC. The V call is TRBV27, the J call TRBJ2-1; D perhaps matches TRBD1 (6 bases). This CDR3 contains 15 residues. The ends were cut back, 3 bases at V and 0 bases at J, with 9 bases in the middle. Germline V CDR1 and CDR2: MNHEY, SMNVEV (reference sequence).

V and J are TRBV9 and TRBJ1-2; maybe TRBD1 (5 bases). CDR1 is SGDLS and CDR2 is YYNGEE in the germline V gene. Trimming removed 3 bases at V and 0 bases at J, with 12 bases between. CDR3 length: 15 amino acids. CDR3 residues: CASSERGYPNYGYTF. CDR3 nucleotide sequence: TGTGCCAGCAGCGAACGGGGGTATCCTAACTATGGCTACACCTTC.

This chain joins TRBV21-1 and TRBJ2-1; the table's D call, TRBD2, was not checked against the DNA. TRBV21-1 corresponds to a pseudogene. The CDR3 consists of 15 residues. The CDR3 reads CASDLFAGVSNEQFF. In DNA, the CDR3 is TGTGCCAGCGATCTTTTCGCGGGAGTGTCGAATGAGCAGTTCTTC.

The J gene is TRBJ1-2, the V gene TRBV18; D gene unclear. Trimming cost V 3 bases and J 1 base, with 6 bases left between them. Germline CDR1 reads KGHSH; CDR2 reads LQKENI. CDR3 length: 13 residues. CDR3 region: CASSPTDNYGYTF. In DNA, the CDR3 is TGTGCCAGCTCACCGACGGATAACTATGGCTACACCTTC.

The J gene is TRBJ2-2, the V gene TRBV28, with D perhaps TRBD1 (6 bases). CDR1 and CDR2 from the germline V gene are MDHEN and SYDVKM. This CDR3 spans 14 amino acids. The V end lost 5 bases, the J end lost 2 bases, and 9 bases lay between the germline ends. The CDR3 protein is CASSKGQNTGELFF. Written as DNA, the CDR3 is TGTGCCAGCAGTAAGGGACAAAACACCGGGGAGCTGTTTTTT.

The chain links TRBV28 to TRBJ2-2; maybe TRBD1 (5 bases). Trimming pared 4 bases from V and 5 bases from J, leaving 14 bases between. Germline CDR1 and CDR2: MDHEN and SYDVKM. The CDR3 sequence is 15 residues long. DNA of the CDR3: TGTGCCAGCAGTTCCCCAGGGTCGAGGACCGGGGAGCTGTTTTTT. Amino acid sequence: CASSSPGSRTGELFF.

V is TRBV2 and J is TRBJ2-1; TRBD1 matches 9 bases. Germline V gene lookup returns CDR1 SNHLY and CDR2 FYNNEI. Trimming took 7 bases from V and 7 from J; bases not matched to a gene: 8. The CDR3 contains 14 residues. The CDR3 loop is CASKKGTGNNEQFF. The CDR3 DNA reads TGTGCCAGCAAAAAAGGGACAGGGAATAATGAGCAGTTCTTC.

The V and J genes are TRBV4-3 and TRBJ1-1; D is undetermined. Trimming removed 2 bases from V and 0 bases from J, with 4 bases in between. Per the germline V gene, CDR1 is LGHNA and CDR2 is YSLEER. The CDR3 runs to 13 residues. The CDR3 DNA follows: TGCGCCAGCAGCCAAAAGCTGAACACTGAAGCTTTCTTT. It yields the protein CASSQKLNTEAFF.

The V gene is TRBV11-3, the J gene TRBJ2-3, with TRBD1 as a possible D gene (7 bases). The V end lost 3 bases, the J end lost 2 bases, and 12 bases lay between the germline ends. Germline CDR1 is SGHNT and CDR2 is YENEEA. The CDR3 spans 15 residues. CDR3 residues: CASSLEGAPTDTQYF. DNA for the CDR3: TGTGCCAGCAGCTTGGAGGGGGCGCCCACAGATACGCAGTATTTT.

The CDR3 is CASRRSGDTEAFF. Written as DNA, the CDR3 is TGTGCCAGCAGAAGGTCAGGTGACACTGAAGCTTTCTTT. The rearrangement links TRBV12-3 or TRBV12-4 to TRBJ1-1; D call uncertain. Trimming cost V 6 bases and J 3 bases, with 11 bases left between them. The CDR3 sequence is 13 residues long.

This clone has a single count. This rearrangement joins TRBV2 to TRBJ2-5; 10 bases are shared with TRBD2. Germline CDR1 SNHLY, CDR2 FYNNEI. After removal of 8 bases from V and 5 bases from J, the junction contained 11 bases not matched to a gene. The CDR3 contains 15 residues. The CDR3 DNA is TGTGCCAGCGGAATAGCGGGAGGAACCTCGGAGACCCAGTACTTC. It is translated as CASGIAGGTSETQYF.

The chain employs TRBV9 and TRBJ2-1; D perhaps matches TRBD1 (5 bases). Germline CDR1 and CDR2: SGDLS and YYNGEE. The CDR3 runs to 16 residues. V was shortened by 4 bases and J by 4 bases, with 18 bases between the two germline ends. CDR3 DNA: TGTGCCAGCAGCTCTCAGGGATTCGAGAGTTACAATGAGCAGTTCTTC. This encodes CASSSQGFESYNEQFF.